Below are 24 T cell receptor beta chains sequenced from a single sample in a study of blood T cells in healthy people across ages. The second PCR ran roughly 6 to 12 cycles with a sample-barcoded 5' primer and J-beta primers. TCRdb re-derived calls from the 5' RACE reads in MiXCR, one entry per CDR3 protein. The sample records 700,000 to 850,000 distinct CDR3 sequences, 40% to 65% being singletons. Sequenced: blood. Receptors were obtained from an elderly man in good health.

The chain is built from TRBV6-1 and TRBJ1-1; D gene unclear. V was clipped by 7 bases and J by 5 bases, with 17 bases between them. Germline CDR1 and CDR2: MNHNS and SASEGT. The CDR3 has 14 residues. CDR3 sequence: CASTQVPGVTEAFF. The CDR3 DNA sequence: TGTGCCAGCACCCAAGTCCCTGGGGTGACTGAAGCTTTCTTT.

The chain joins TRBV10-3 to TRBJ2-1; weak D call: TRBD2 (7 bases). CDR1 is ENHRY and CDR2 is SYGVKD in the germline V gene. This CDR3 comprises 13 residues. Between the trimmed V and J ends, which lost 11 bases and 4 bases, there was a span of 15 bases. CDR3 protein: CAATGGQYNEQFF. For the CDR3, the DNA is TGTGCCGCTACGGGGGGCCAATACAATGAGCAGTTCTTC.

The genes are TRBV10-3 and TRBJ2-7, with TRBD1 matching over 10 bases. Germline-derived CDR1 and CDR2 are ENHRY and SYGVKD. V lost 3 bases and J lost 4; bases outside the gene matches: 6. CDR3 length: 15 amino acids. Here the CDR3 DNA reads TGTGCCATCAGTGATACGACAGGGGGCTCGTACGAGCAGTACTTC. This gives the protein CAISDTTGGSYEQYF.

The DNA for the CDR3 is TGCAGTGCTAGAAAGCCCGGGGCAGATACGCAGTATTTT. This gives the protein CSARKPGADTQYF. The chain recombines TRBV20-1 with TRBJ2-3, with D possibly TRBD2 on 5 matching bases. Trimming took off 2 bases at V and 4 bases at J, with 10 bases between the two ends. The CDR3 loop spans 13 amino acids. CDR1 is DFQATT and CDR2 is SNEGSKA in the germline V gene (reference sequence).

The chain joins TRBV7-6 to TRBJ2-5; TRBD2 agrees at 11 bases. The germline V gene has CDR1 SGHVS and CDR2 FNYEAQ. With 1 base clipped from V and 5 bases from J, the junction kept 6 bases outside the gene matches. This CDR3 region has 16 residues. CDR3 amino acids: CASSLGPTSGMETQYF. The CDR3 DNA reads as TGTGCCAGCAGCTTAGGCCCGACTAGCGGGATGGAGACCCAGTACTTC.

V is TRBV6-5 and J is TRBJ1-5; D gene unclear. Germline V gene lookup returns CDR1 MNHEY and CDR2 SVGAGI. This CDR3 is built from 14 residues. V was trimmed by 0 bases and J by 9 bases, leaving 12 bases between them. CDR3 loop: CASSYSGRSSPQHF. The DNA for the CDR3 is TGTGCCAGCAGTTACTCGGGCAGGAGCTCGCCCCAGCATTTT.

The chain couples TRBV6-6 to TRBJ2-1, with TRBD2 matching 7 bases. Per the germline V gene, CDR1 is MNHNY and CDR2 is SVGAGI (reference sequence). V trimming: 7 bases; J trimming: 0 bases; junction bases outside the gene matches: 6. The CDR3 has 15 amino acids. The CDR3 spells CASNSGTNSYNEQFF. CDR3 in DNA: TGTGCCAGCAACTCCGGGACTAACTCCTACAATGAGCAGTTCTTC.

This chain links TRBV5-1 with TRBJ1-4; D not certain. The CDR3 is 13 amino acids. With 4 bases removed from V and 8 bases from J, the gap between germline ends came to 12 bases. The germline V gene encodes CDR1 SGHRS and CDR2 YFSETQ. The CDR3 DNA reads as TGCGCCAGCAGCCGTTTGGACCCAGAAAAACTGTTTTTT. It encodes CASSRLDPEKLFF.

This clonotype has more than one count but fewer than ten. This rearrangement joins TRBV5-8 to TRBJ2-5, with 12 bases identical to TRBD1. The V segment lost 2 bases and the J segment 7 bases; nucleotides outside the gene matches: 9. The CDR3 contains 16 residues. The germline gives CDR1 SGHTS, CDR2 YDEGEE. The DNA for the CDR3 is TGTGCCAGCAGCTTCCAATCCGGGACAGGGGGCAGGACCCAGTACTTC. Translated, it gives CASSFQSGTGGRTQYF.

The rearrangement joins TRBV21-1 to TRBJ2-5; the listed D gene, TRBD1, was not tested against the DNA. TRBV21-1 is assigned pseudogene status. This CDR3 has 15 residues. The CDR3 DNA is TGTGCCAGCAGCAACCCGACCCTGAACCCAGAGACCCAGTACTTC. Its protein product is CASSNPTLNPETQYF.

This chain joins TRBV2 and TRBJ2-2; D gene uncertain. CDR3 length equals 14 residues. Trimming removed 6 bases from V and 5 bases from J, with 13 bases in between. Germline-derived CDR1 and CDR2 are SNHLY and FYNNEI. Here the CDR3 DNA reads TGTGCCAGCAGGGCGGTAGCCCGGACCGGGGAGCTGTTTTTT. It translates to CASRAVARTGELFF. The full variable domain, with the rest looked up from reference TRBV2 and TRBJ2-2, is EPEVTQTPSHQVTQMGQEVILRCVPISNHLYFYWYRQILGQKVEFLVSFYNNEISEKSEIFDDQFSVERPDGSNFTLKIRSTKLEDSAMYFCASRAVARTGELFFGEGSRLTVL.

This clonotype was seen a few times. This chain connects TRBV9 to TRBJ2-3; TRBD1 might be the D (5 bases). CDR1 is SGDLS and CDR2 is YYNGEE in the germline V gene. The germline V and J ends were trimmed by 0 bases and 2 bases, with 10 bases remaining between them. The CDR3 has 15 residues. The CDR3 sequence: CASSVGLGATDTQYF. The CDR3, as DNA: TGTGCCAGCAGCGTAGGGCTTGGGGCCACAGATACGCAGTATTTT.

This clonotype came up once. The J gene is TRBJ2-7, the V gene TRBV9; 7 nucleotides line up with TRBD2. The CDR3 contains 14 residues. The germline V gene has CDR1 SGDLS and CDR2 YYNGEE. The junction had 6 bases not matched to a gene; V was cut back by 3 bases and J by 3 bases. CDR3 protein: CASSANPGGYEQYF. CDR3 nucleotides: TGTGCCAGCAGCGCCAACCCGGGGGGCTACGAGCAGTACTTC.

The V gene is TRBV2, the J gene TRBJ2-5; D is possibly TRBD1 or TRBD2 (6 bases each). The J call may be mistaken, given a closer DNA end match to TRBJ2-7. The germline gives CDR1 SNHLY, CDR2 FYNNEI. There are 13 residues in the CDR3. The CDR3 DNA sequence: TGTGCCAGCAGTGATTTTGAGGGGGGCGAGCAGTACTTC. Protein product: CASSDFEGGEQYF.

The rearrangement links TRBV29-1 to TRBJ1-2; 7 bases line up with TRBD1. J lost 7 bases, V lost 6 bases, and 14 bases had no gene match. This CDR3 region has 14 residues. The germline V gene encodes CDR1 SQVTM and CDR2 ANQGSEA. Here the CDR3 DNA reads TGCAGCGTAACCACCACAGGGGAGGGCCTTGGCTACACCTTC. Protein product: CSVTTTGEGLGYTF.

The CDR3 nucleotides read TGTGCCAGCACGGGTAAGACAGTGACTACCATGAACACTGAAGCTTTCTTT. Residues: CASTGKTVTTMNTEAFF. The chain combines TRBV2 with TRBJ1-1; D is possibly TRBD1 (5 bases). Per the germline V gene, CDR1 is SNHLY and CDR2 is FYNNEI. The CDR3 consists of 17 residues. Between the trimmed V and J ends, which lost 7 bases and 0 bases, there was a span of 21 bases.

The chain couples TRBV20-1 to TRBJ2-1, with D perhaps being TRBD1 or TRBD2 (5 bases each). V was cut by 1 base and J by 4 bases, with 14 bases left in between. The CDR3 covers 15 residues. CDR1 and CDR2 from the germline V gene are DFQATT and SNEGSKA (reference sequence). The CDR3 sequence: CSARGGTVLYNEQFF. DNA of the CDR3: TGCAGTGCTAGAGGAGGGACCGTTCTTTACAATGAGCAGTTCTTC.

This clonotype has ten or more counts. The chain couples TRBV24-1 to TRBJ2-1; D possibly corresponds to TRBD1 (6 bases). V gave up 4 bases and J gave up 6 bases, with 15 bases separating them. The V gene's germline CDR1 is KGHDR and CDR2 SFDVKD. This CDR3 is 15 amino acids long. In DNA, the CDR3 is TGTGCCACCAGTGAGACCTTGGACAGAAGCAATGAGCAGTTCTTC. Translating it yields CATSETLDRSNEQFF.

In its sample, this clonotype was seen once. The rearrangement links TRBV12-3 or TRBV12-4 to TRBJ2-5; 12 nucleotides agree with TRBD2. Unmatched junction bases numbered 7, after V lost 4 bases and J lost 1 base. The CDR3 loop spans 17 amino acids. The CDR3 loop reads CASSSTSGGYFQETQYF. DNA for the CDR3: TGTGCCAGCAGTTCTACTAGCGGGGGGTATTTCCAAGAGACCCAGTACTTC.

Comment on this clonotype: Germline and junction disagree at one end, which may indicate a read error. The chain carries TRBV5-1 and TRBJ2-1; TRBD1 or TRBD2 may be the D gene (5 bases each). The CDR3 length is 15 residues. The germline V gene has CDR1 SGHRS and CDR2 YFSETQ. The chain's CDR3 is CASSRDRSSYNEQFF. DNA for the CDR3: TGTGCCAGCAGCCGGGACCGCAGCTCCTACAATGAGCAGTTCTTC.

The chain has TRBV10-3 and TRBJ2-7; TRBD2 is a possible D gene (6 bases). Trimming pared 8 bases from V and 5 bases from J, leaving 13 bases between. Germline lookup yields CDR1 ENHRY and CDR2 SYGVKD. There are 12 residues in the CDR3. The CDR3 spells CAIGDSPHEQYF. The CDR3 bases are TGTGCCATCGGGGACTCGCCCCACGAGCAGTACTTC.

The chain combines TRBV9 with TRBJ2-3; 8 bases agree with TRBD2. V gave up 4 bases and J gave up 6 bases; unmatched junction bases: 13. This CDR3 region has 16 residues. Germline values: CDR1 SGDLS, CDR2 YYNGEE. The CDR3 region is CASSPRGGLVVDTQYF. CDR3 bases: TGTGCCAGCAGCCCGAGAGGGGGACTAGTCGTTGATACGCAGTATTTT.

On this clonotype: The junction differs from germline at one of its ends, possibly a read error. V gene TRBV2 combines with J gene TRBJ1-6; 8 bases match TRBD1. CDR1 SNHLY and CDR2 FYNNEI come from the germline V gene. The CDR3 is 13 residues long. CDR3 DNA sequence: TGTGCCAGCAGTGGACAGGGGAATTCACCCCCCCACTTT. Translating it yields CASSGQGNSPPHF.

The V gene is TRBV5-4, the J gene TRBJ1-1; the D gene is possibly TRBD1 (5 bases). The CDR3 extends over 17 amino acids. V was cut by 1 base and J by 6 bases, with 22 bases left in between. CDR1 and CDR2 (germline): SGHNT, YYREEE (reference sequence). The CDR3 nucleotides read TGTGCCAGCAGCTTGATGCCTGGGGGGGTCGGGGTCGCTGAAGCTTTCTTT. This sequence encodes CASSLMPGGVGVAEAFF.